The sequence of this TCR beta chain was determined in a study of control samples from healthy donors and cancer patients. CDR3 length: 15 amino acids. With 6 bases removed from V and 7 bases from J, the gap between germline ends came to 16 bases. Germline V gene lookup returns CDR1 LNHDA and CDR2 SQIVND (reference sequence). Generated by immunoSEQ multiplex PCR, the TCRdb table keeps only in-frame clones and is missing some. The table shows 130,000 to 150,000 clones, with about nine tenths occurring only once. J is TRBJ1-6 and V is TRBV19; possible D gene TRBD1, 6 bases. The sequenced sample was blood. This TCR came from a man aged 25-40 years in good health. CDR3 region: CASSFLGQKNSPLHF. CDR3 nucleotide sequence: TGTGCCAGTAGCTTTTTAGGACAGAAAAATTCACCCCTCCACTTT.